A selection of T cell receptor beta chains follows, all from one sample in a study of cytomegalovirus exposure and HLA in healthy donors. The method was immunoSEQ multiplex PCR; TCRdb's version includes in-frame clones alone and lacks a portion of them. The sample has about 180,000 clones; about 85% are singletons. The sequencing sample was made of PBMCs. The receptors here all came from a young man in good health and CMV-seropositive. Each CDR3 is given with its conserved first and last residue. Each record gives: D gene, J gene, V gene, clone size, CDR3 DNA, CDR3 protein. A D gene is named only where the DNA matches it firmly. Clone size appears in some rows only: once, few, many, or a class for an expanded clone.

. TRBJ2-7 TRBV6-1 . TGTGCCATCAGAGGGCGGGACGAGCAGTACTTC CAIRGRDEQYF
. TRBJ2-2 TRBV10-2 . TGCGCCAGCAGTGAGGGGTCGCGGGGGCCCCCCGGGGAGCTGTTTTTT CASSEGSRGPPGELFF
. TRBJ1-1 TRBV5-1 . TGCGCCAGCAGCCCCCGACCGGGGAGGACTGAAGCTTTCTTT CASSPRPGRTEAFF
. TRBJ2-2 TRBV10-3 . TGTGCCATCAGTGAGTTTCTAGGCACCGGGGAGCTGTTTTTT CAISEFLGTGELFF
. TRBJ2-7 TRBV30 once TGTGCCTGGATGACAGGTAGGGGCTCCTACGAGCAGTACTTC CAWMTGRGSYEQYF
TRBD1 TRBJ1-4 TRBV13 . TGTGCCAGCAGGTCCTCCCCGGGACAGGGGGTTCTAGATGCAAAACTGTTTTTT CASRSSPGQGVLDAKLFF
TRBD1 TRBJ2-5 TRBV11-3 . TGTGCCAGCAGCTTAGAAGGGGGACAGGGTTTGGAGACCCAGTACTTC CASSLEGGQGLETQYF
. TRBJ1-3 TRBV18 . TGTGCCAGCTCACTCAGACAGGACTTCTCCTCTGGAAACACCATATATTTT CASSLRQDFSSGNTIYF
TRBD1 TRBJ1-2 TRBV7-9 . TGTGCCAGCAGCCCCCCCGGGACAGCCCATGGCTACACCTTC CASSPPGTAHGYTF
. TRBJ2-5 TRBV5-1 . TGCGCCAGCAGCCTGTTCCCGGGTCAACAAGAGACCCAGTACTTC CASSLFPGQQETQYF
TRBD1 TRBJ1-5 TRBV19 . TGTGCCAGTAGTATATGGACAGGGGATCAGCCCCAGCATTTT CASSIWTGDQPQHF
TRBD2 TRBJ2-1 TRBV9 . TGTGCCAGCAGCGTAGGGGCCGGGACTAGCGGATCCAATGAGCAGTTCTTC CASSVGAGTSGSNEQFF
. TRBJ1-3 TRBV7-2 . TGTGCCAGCAGCCCCCAACAGGGTACCGGAAACACCATATATTTT CASSPQQGTGNTIYF
. TRBJ2-5 TRBV5-4 once TGTGCCAGCAGCTTAATCGGGACAAAAGAGACCCAGTACTTC CASSLIGTKETQYF
TRBD1 TRBJ1-1 TRBV11-1 . TGTGCCAGCAGCTTCGGGACAGACAAAGCTTTCTTT CASSFGTDKAFF
. TRBJ2-1 TRBV7-2 . TGTGCCAGCAGCTTAGATCCAGCGGGCTCCTACAATGAGCAGTTCTTC CASSLDPAGSYNEQFF
. TRBJ1-1 TRBV10-1 once TGCGCCAGCAGGGCGGCAATGAACACTGAAGCTTTCTTT CASRAAMNTEAFF
. TRBJ1-5 TRBV2 . TGTGCCAGCACCGGGGACATTTATCAGCCCCAGCATTTT CASTGDIYQPQHF
TRBD1 TRBJ2-7 TRBV5-6 . TGTGCCAGCAGTGCCGGGACAGGAGCCTACGAGCAGTACTTC CASSAGTGAYEQYF
TRBD1 TRBJ1-1 TRBV5-1 . TGCGCCAGCAGCTTGATTGGGGGGACAGGGGGTGGAACTGAAGCTTTCTTT CASSLIGGTGGGTEAFF
TRBD1 TRBJ2-7 TRBV4-1 . TGCGCCAGCAGCCAAGAACCCGGCAGGGGGTACGAGCAGTACTTC CASSQEPGRGYEQYF
TRBD1 TRBJ1-2 TRBV9 . TGTGCCAGCAGCGTGGCAGGGGGATCGGTCAACTATGGCTACACCTTC CASSVAGGSVNYGYTF
TRBD1 TRBJ1-2 TRBV5-8 few TGTGCCAGCAGCGAGGGGGACAGGCGGATCAATGGCTACACCTTC CASSEGDRRINGYTF
. TRBJ2-1 TRBV27 . TGTGCCAGCAGCCCGGGGTGGGATGAGCAGTTCTTC CASSPGWDEQFF
. TRBJ2-7 TRBV5-4 once TGTGCCAGCAGCCCGGGGTACGAGCAGTACTTC CASSPGYEQYF
. TRBJ2-2 TRBV10-1 . TGCGCCAGCAGTGAAGGGGACACCGGGGAGCTGTTTTTT CASSEGDTGELFF
. TRBJ2-3 TRBV11-3 . TGTGCCAGCAGCTTAGGGCCTGGGGGGTCAGATACGCAGTATTTT CASSLGPGGSDTQYF
TRBD2 TRBJ2-1 TRBV9 . TGTGCCAGCAGCCTCACTAGCGGGGGGGCCGTCGAGCAGTTCTTC CASSLTSGGAVEQFF
TRBD2 TRBJ2-3 TRBV4-2 once TGTGCCAGCAGTACTAGCGGGGGGACAGATACGCAGTATTTT CASSTSGGTDTQYF
TRBD2 TRBJ2-7 TRBV27 few TGTGCCAGCAGTGTACTAGCGGGAGTGATCTACGAGCAGTACTTC CASSVLAGVIYEQYF
. TRBJ1-3 TRBV29-1 . TGCAGCGTTGAGGCCCACGCCGGAAACACCATATATTTT CSVEAHAGNTIYF
TRBD1 TRBJ2-1 TRBV7-2 few TGTGCCAGCAGCTTAGATGGGACAGGGATCTACAATGAGCAGTTCTTC CASSLDGTGIYNEQFF
. TRBJ1-1 TRBV18 . TGTGCCAGCTCACCGCTGACGGATAGGGGCACTGAAGCTTTCTTT CASSPLTDRGTEAFF
. TRBJ2-7 TRBV27 . TGTGCCAGCAGTTACGCAGGCGAGCAGTACTTC CASSYAGEQYF
TRBD2 TRBJ2-1 TRBV4-1 . TGCGCCAGCAGCCATCCCCTAGCGGGAGGTGTTAATGAGCAGTTCTTC CASSHPLAGGVNEQFF
TRBD1 TRBJ2-5 TRBV5-1 . TGCGCCAGCAGCAAGGACAGGGGGACTCAAGAGACCCAGTACTTC CASSKDRGTQETQYF
TRBD1 TRBJ2-5 TRBV18 . TGTGCCAGCTCCCGGACAGGGATGGAGACCCAGTACTTC CASSRTGMETQYF
TRBD2 TRBJ2-7 TRBV5-6 . TGTGCCAGCAGCTTCAGCGGGAGTTCCGCCGAGCAGTACTTC CASSFSGSSAEQYF
. TRBJ2-5 TRBV9 . TGTGCCAGCAGCCTAATGGAGGGACACCAAGAGACCCAGTACTTC CASSLMEGHQETQYF
. TRBJ2-5 TRBV2 . TGTGCCAGCAGTGATGATTTAGGGGAAGGAGAGACCCAGTACTTC CASSDDLGEGETQYF
TRBD2 TRBJ2-3 TRBV19 . TGTGCCAGTAGTAGGGGGATAGCGGGAGGGGAGGATACGCAGTATTTT CASSRGIAGGEDTQYF
TRBD2 TRBJ2-1 TRBV28 . TGTGCCAGCAGTTCCCTTAGCGGGAGGGCCGGGCAGTTCTTC CASSSLSGRAGQFF
. TRBJ2-7 TRBV2 . TGTGCCAGCAGTGAAGTAGCCCTTAAATCTAACGCCTACGAGCAGTACTTC CASSEVALKSNAYEQYF
TRBD2 TRBJ2-2 TRBV7-3 . TGTGCCAGCAGCTATAGCGGGAGTAACACCGGGGAGCTGTTTTTT CASSYSGSNTGELFF
TRBD1 TRBJ2-7 TRBV6-1 . TGTGCCAGCAGTGGATTCGACAGGGGCGGGTACGAGCAGTACTTC CASSGFDRGGYEQYF
. TRBJ2-3 TRBV29-1 . TGCAGCGTTGAAAGAGGGGGAACAGATACGCAGTATTTT CSVERGGTDTQYF
TRBD1 TRBJ1-5 TRBV27 . TGTGCCAGCAGTTTTGGACAGGGGGGTCAGCCCCAGCATTTT CASSFGQGGQPQHF
TRBD1 TRBJ1-1 TRBV20-1 . TGCAGTGCTATATGGACAGGTGAAGCTTTCTTT CSAIWTGEAFF
. TRBJ2-1 TRBV27 . TGTGCCAGCAGCCCACTAGGAAGCCCAATTCATGAGCAGTTCTTC CASSPLGSPIHEQFF
. TRBJ1-4 TRBV6-5 . TGTGCCAGCAGGTCCGGGGAGGGAGGAAGGGAAAAACTGTTTTTT CASRSGEGGREKLFF
TRBD1 TRBJ1-1 TRBV7-3 . TGTGCCAGCAGCGAGGGGGCCAACACTGAAGCTTTCTTT CASSEGANTEAFF
TRBD1 TRBJ2-2 TRBV7-8 . TGTGCCAGCAGCGATCGACAGGGTCTGAACACCGGGGAGCTGTTTTTT CASSDRQGLNTGELFF
. TRBJ1-4 TRBV28 . TGTGCCAGCAGTTTAGGATGGGGGGCAACTAATGAAAAACTGTTTTTT CASSLGWGATNEKLFF
TRBD1 TRBJ1-5 TRBV2 once TGTGCCAGCAGTCCACGACAGGGTGATCAGCCCCAGCATTTT CASSPRQGDQPQHF
TRBD1 TRBJ1-4 TRBV6-5 . TGTGCCGCAGGGGGAGCTGGGACTAATGAAAAACTGTTTTTT CAAGGAGTNEKLFF
. TRBJ1-3 TRBV5-1 . TGCGCCAGCAGCTTGGCCGGTAGTGGCTCTGGAAACACCATATATTTT CASSLAGSGSGNTIYF
. TRBJ2-7 TRBV2 . TGTGCCAGCAGTGAGCGGCAGGGAACGTCCGAGCAGTACTTC CASSERQGTSEQYF
TRBD2 TRBJ2-7 TRBV27 many TGTGCCAGCAGTTTTTCTGGCGGGGGGCCGCCGAACGAGCAGTACTTC CASSFSGGGPPNEQYF